Following are 22 T cell receptor beta chains from one sample sequenced in a study of blood T cell repertoires in COVID-19 (dated by TCRdb to about 2020). The library was obtained by the immunoSEQ multiplex PCR assay. The immuneACCESS repertoire file appears here via TCRdb, limited to in-frame rearrangements. These files lack a portion of the clones; in checked studies, under half of the deficit traces to unresolved V genes, and the cause of the others is not known. For this sample there are about 45,000 clones; about 89% appear just once. The top ten constitute 0.3% to 0.5% of the sample. The sample was peripheral blood. These receptors were obtained from a human donor in a cohort sampled during active COVID-19.

The genes are TRBV4-1 and TRBJ2-7; 10 nucleotides match TRBD1. V shed 5 bases, J shed 5 bases, and the junction held 9 bases outside the gene matches. CDR3 length equals 15 residues. Germline loops: CDR1 MGHRA, CDR2 YSYEKL. CDR3 coding DNA: TGCGCCAGCAGCTTCCGGACAGGGGGAAATGACGAGCAGTACTTC. Its translation: CASSFRTGGNDEQYF.

The rearrangement links TRBV2 to TRBJ1-4, with D maybe TRBD1 (6 bases). With 6 bases removed from V and 0 bases from J, the gap between germline ends came to 11 bases. CDR1 and CDR2 (germline): SNHLY, FYNNEI. The CDR3 has 15 amino acids. As DNA, the CDR3 is TGTGCCAGCAGGGTCGAGGGGGCAACTAATGAAAAACTGTTTTTT. Translation: CASRVEGATNEKLFF.

V usage is TRBV5-5 and J usage is TRBJ2-7, with 8 bases identical to TRBD2. Trimming removed 4 bases from V and 0 bases from J; junction bases left unmatched: 6. Germline-derived CDR1 and CDR2 are SGHKS and YYEKEE (reference sequence). This CDR3 region has 15 residues. CDR3 nucleotides: TGTGCCAGCAGCCAGTTAGCGGGGAGCTCCTACGAGCAGTACTTC. Translating gives CASSQLAGSSYEQYF. The complete variable domain, with remaining parts taken from reference TRBV5-5 and TRBJ2-7, reads DAGVTQSPTHLIKTRGQQVTLRCSPISGHKSVSWYQQVLGQGPQFIFQYYEKEERGRGNFPDRFSARQFPNYSSELNVNALLLGDSALYLCASSQLAGSSYEQYFGPGTRLTVT.

This clone was recorded once. This chain connects TRBV25-1 to TRBJ2-2, with 7 bases that match TRBD1. V was pared by 4 bases and J by 2 bases, with 10 bases of the junction left unmatched. This CDR3 is 17 amino acids long. CDR1 and CDR2 (germline): MGHDK, SYGVNS. CDR3 DNA: TGTGCCAGCAGTGGAAAAGCCGGGACAGCAAACACCGGGGAGCTGTTTTTT. Translating it yields CASSGKAGTANTGELFF.

The chain carries TRBV12-3 or TRBV12-4 and TRBJ1-6; 7 nucleotides match TRBD1. The CDR3 consists of 13 residues. Losses at the gene ends were 6 bases for V and 6 bases for J; bases not matched to a gene: 2. The CDR3 DNA reads TGTGCCAGCAGACGACAGGGTAATTCACCCCTCCACTTT. Its translation: CASRRQGNSPLHF.

This clone was recorded once. The chain employs TRBV6-2 or TRBV6-3 and TRBJ1-5; D might be TRBD1 (6 bases). V shed 6 bases and J shed 4 bases, with 13 bases lying between them. The length of the CDR3 is 14 residues. CDR1 is MNHEY and CDR2 is SVGEGT in the germline V gene. This CDR3 reads CASSSDSYNQPQHF. The CDR3 DNA reads TGTGCCAGCAGCTCGGACAGCTATAATCAGCCCCAGCATTTT.

V usage is TRBV3-1 (or the pseudogene TRBV3-2) and J usage is TRBJ1-1; D gene ambiguous. CDR1 and CDR2 (germline): LGHDT, YNNKEL (reference sequence). There are 13 residues in the CDR3. The ends were cut back, 4 bases at V and 8 bases at J, with 14 bases in the middle. Written as DNA, the CDR3 is TGTGCCAGCAGCCCCTTAGAGGGCTTCGAAGCTTTCTTT. Amino acid sequence: CASSPLEGFEAFF.

The chain uses TRBV12-3 or TRBV12-4 and TRBJ2-7; weak D call: TRBD2 (5 bases). V gave up 2 bases and J gave up 6 bases, with 11 bases separating them. This CDR3 spans 13 amino acids. CDR3 residues: CASSLRRGFEQYF. Written as DNA, the CDR3 is TGTGCCAGCAGTTTACGTCGAGGGTTCGAGCAGTACTTC.

This chain links TRBV27 with TRBJ1-2, with 12 bases lining up with TRBD1. Germline loops: CDR1 MNHEY, CDR2 SMNVEV (reference sequence). This CDR3 is 17 amino acids long. J gave up 2 bases and V 6 bases, and 10 bases lay outside the gene matches. CDR3 sequence (DNA): TGTGCCAGCAGGCCTCGAGGGACAGGGGGCCCCAACTATGGCTACACCTTC. Translated, it gives CASRPRGTGGPNYGYTF.

This clone has only a few counts. This chain connects TRBV11-2 to TRBJ1-3; the D gene is possibly TRBD1 (5 bases). This CDR3 has 14 amino acids. V lost 5 bases and J lost 4, with 12 bases in between. The germline V gene has CDR1 SGHAT and CDR2 FQNNGV. The CDR3 coding sequence is TGTGCCAGCAGCCCCCGGGACTACGGAAACACCATATATTTT. Translation gives CASSPRDYGNTIYF.

J is TRBJ1-1 and V is TRBV20-1; D unresolved. This CDR3 contains 14 residues. CDR1 and CDR2 from the germline V gene are DFQATT and SNEGSKA (reference sequence). V was trimmed by 3 bases and J by 4 bases, leaving 15 bases between them. As DNA, the CDR3 is TGCAGTGCTAGTTCCCCTGGGGAGGGCACTGAAGCTTTCTTT. Translated, it gives CSASSPGEGTEAFF.

The chain uses TRBV3-1 (or the pseudogene TRBV3-2) and TRBJ1-3; 7 nucleotides match TRBD1. J gave up 1 base and V 0 bases, and 3 bases lay outside the gene matches. Germline V gene data show CDR1 as LGHDT and CDR2 as YNNKEL (reference sequence). This CDR3 has 16 residues. The CDR3 nucleotides read TGTGCCAGCAGCCAAGAACAGGGGTATTCTGGAAACACCATATATTTT. Amino acids: CASSQEQGYSGNTIYF.

This rearrangement joins TRBV5-1 to TRBJ2-7, with D perhaps matching TRBD1 (6 bases). Trimming took 1 base from V and 3 from J, leaving 8 bases between them. The CDR3 is 13 amino acids. Germline values: CDR1 SGHRS, CDR2 YFSETQ. The CDR3 nucleotides read TGCGCCAGCAGCTTGACAGGGAACTACGAGCAGTACTTC. It yields the protein CASSLTGNYEQYF.

About this clone itself: Within the sample, other DNA sequences also encode this same CDR3. This chain connects TRBV6-1 to TRBJ1-5, with TRBD1 as a possible D gene (6 bases). CDR3 length equals 14 residues. The germline V and J ends were trimmed by 3 bases and 6 bases, with 12 bases remaining between them. Per the germline V gene, CDR1 is MNHNS and CDR2 is SASEGT. The DNA for the CDR3 is TGTGCCAGCAGTGAGAGAGGGGGGGGTCAGCCCCAGCATTTT. It encodes CASSERGGGQPQHF.

The sample holds one count of this clone. CDR3 bases: TGCGCCAGCAGCCAAGATTTCGGGGGGGCGGTGGATGAAAAACTGTTTTTT. Translating gives CASSQDFGGAVDEKLFF. The genes are TRBV4-1 and TRBJ1-4; possibly TRBD1 for D (6 bases). Trimming shortened V by 0 bases and J by 6 bases, and 17 bases separated the two germline ends. The CDR3 is 17 residues long. The germline CDR1 and CDR2 sequences are MGHRA and YSYEKL.

This clone occurred a few times. This chain joins TRBV7-9 and TRBJ2-7, with 7 positions matching TRBD2. J was trimmed by 1 base and V by 5 bases; bases with no gene match: 14. This CDR3 spans 17 amino acids. The germline V gene encodes CDR1 SEHNR and CDR2 FQNEAQ (reference sequence). Written as DNA, the CDR3 is TGTGCCAGCAGCCAACGGGGAGGGTGGGAGTCTTCCTACGAGCAGTACTTC. It yields the protein CASSQRGGWESSYEQYF.

The CDR3 loop is CASSHSDGALVGYTF. The DNA for the CDR3 is TGTGCCAGCTCTCACTCAGATGGAGCGCTTGTAGGCTACACCTTC. V is TRBV18 and J is TRBJ1-2, with D unclear. CDR3 length: 15 amino acids. V lost 6 bases and J 8 bases, leaving 22 bases between the germline ends. Germline assignment: CDR1 KGHSH and CDR2 LQKENI.

This clone appeared a few times. This sequence joins TRBV9 and TRBJ2-7; 7 bases agree with TRBD2. Trimming removed 0 bases from V and 3 bases from J; junction bases left unmatched: 3. Germline lookup yields CDR1 SGDLS and CDR2 YYNGEE. CDR3 length: 14 residues. The DNA for the CDR3 is TGTGCCAGCAGCGTAGAGGGCGGGAGCTACGAGCAGTACTTC. This gives the protein CASSVEGGSYEQYF.

This chain links TRBV7-6 with TRBJ2-2; the match to TRBD1 covers 8 bases. The V gene end was trimmed by 5 bases and the J gene end by 1 base; junction bases not matched to a gene: 9. The CDR3 loop spans 17 amino acids. Germline-derived CDR1 and CDR2 are SGHVS and FNYEAQ. The CDR3 spells CASSPRPDRGNTGELFF. The CDR3 nucleotides read TGTGCCAGCAGCCCTCGCCCAGACAGGGGGAACACCGGGGAGCTGTTTTTT.

This chain connects TRBV19 to TRBJ1-1; D ambiguous. CDR3 size: 14 residues. With 6 bases removed from V and 2 bases from J, the gap between germline ends came to 13 bases. In germline, CDR1 is LNHDA, CDR2 SQIVND (reference sequence). The CDR3 loop is CASSHLGVNTEAFF. Here the CDR3 DNA reads TGTGCCAGTAGCCACCTCGGGGTAAACACTGAAGCTTTCTTT. Variable domain in full (rest from reference TRBV19 and TRBJ1-1): DGGITQSPKYLFRKEGQNVTLSCEQNLNHDAMYWYRQDPGQGLRLIYYSQIVNDFQKGDIAEGYSVSREKKESFPLTVTSAQKNPTAFYLCASSHLGVNTEAFFGQGTRLTVV.

The V gene is TRBV20-1, the J gene TRBJ1-4; D is possibly TRBD1 (5 bases). V gave up 7 bases and J gave up 8 bases, with 8 bases separating them. CDR3 length: 10 residues. CDR1 is DFQATT and CDR2 is SNEGSKA in the germline V gene (reference sequence). DNA of the CDR3: TGCAGTGTGGGGGGGGAAAAACTGTTTTTT. This gives the protein CSVGGEKLFF.

This chain uses TRBV12-3 or TRBV12-4 with TRBJ1-5, with D maybe TRBD1 (5 bases). CDR3 length: 11 residues. The germline V and J ends were trimmed by 5 bases and 13 bases, with 12 bases remaining between them. The CDR3 protein is CASSTGRLQHF. The CDR3 DNA reads as TGTGCCAGCAGTACAGGACGTCTGCAGCATTTT.